This T cell receptor beta chain came from a study of T cell changes during pregnancy in multiple sclerosis. Germline-derived CDR1 and CDR2 are SGHRS and YFSETQ. This CDR3 is 13 amino acids long. V lost 0 bases and J lost 5, with 6 bases in between. TCRdb's copy holds only in-frame clones and misses some; the assay was immunoSEQ multiplex PCR. The sample lists 45,000 or so clones, around 90% occurring once. The receptor was derived from a female donor in good health, enrolled as a control in a pregnancy study. Source: CD8+ T cells from peripheral blood mononuclear cells, taken after pregnancy. The chain is built from TRBV5-1 and TRBJ2-1, with D tentatively TRBD2 (6 bases). CDR3 sequence (DNA): TGCGCCAGCAGCTTGGGCGGGGACAATGAGCAGTTCTTC. Protein: CASSLGGDNEQFF.